The 13 T cell receptor beta chains below all came from one sample that was sequenced in a study of molecular identifiers for immune sequencing clone quantification. TCRdb processed the PCR reads anew with MiXCR; each CDR3 protein has one entry. The sample holds more than 300,000 distinct CDR3 sequences; 20% to 25% are singletons and the top ten take approximately 0.8%. The source material was naive CD8+ T cells from blood, with Jurkat cell RNA spiked in. Specified subset: FACS-sorted CD8+CD4-CCR7+CD45RA+ naive T cells. The receptors were gathered from a human donor in good health. Some libraries in this study had Jurkat cell RNA spiked in.

This clonotype was counted ten times or more. DNA for the CDR3: TGTGCCAGCAGCCGGGACAGGGACTGGGCTTTCTTT. Protein: CASSRDRDWAFF. This rearrangement joins TRBV7-2 to TRBJ1-1; TRBD1 agrees at 9 bases. Per the germline V gene, CDR1 is SGHTA and CDR2 is FQGNSA. After removal of 5 bases from V and 11 bases from J, the junction contained 6 bases not matched to a gene. The CDR3 runs to 12 residues.

A note on this clonotype: Being one base from a much bigger clone, this may be a read error. This chain uses TRBV5-1 with TRBJ2-3; D is perhaps TRBD2 (5 bases). CDR3 length: 16 residues. The germline V gene has CDR1 SGHRS and CDR2 YFSETQ. The DNA for the CDR3 is TGCGCCAGCAGCTTGGCCACGGCGGGTTCCACAGATGCGCAGTATTTT. Translated, it gives CASSLATAGSTDAQYF.

This clonotype was recorded a few times. The chain joins TRBV12-3 or TRBV12-4 to TRBJ1-1; tentatively, D is TRBD1 (6 bases). The length of the CDR3 is 12 residues. Trimming pared 7 bases from V and 10 bases from J, leaving 16 bases between. The CDR3 DNA is TGTGCCAGCACTCTGGGGGGGGGGCTAGCTTTCTTT. Translated: CASTLGGGLAFF.

This clonotype was recorded a few times. V and J are TRBV5-6 and TRBJ2-3; D is undetermined. The V end was cut by 0 bases, the J end by 3 bases, with 8 bases between. The CDR3 has 14 amino acids. Germline CDR1 is SGHDT and CDR2 is YYEEEE. The CDR3 sequence is CASSLERPTDTQYF. The CDR3 nucleotides are TGTGCCAGCAGCTTGGAAAGGCCAACAGATACGCAGTATTTT.

The sample holds many counts of this clonotype. The V call is TRBV4-1, the J call TRBJ2-1; 7 bases map to TRBD1. The V and J ends lost 4 bases and 5 bases, in that order; junction bases with no gene match: 11. This CDR3 has 16 amino acids. In germline, CDR1 is MGHRA, CDR2 YSYEKL. CDR3: CASSRLMTGLNNEQFF. The CDR3 DNA is TGCGCCAGCAGCCGGTTAATGACAGGGCTTAACAATGAGCAGTTCTTC.

There are many counts of this clonotype. The chain carries TRBV5-6 and TRBJ2-3; no clear D. V lost 3 bases and J 2 bases, leaving 13 bases between the germline ends. The CDR3 has 15 amino acids. Germline loops: CDR1 SGHDT, CDR2 YYEEEE. The chain's CDR3 is CASSWADGYTDTQYF. The CDR3 nucleotides are TGTGCCAGCAGCTGGGCCGACGGTTACACAGATACGCAGTATTTT.

The genes are TRBV21-1 and TRBJ2-6; TRBD1 reflects the table's D call only, with no check against the DNA. TRBV21-1 is a pseudogene segment. CDR3 length: 19 amino acids. CDR3 loop: CASSKEAGQGTSGANVLAF. The CDR3 DNA reads TGTGCCAGCAGCAAAGAGGCCGGACAGGGTACCTCTGGGGCCAACGTCCTGGCTTTC.

This clonotype was detected a few times. The gene calls are TRBV28 and TRBJ2-2, with D hard to call. Germline V gene data show CDR1 as MDHEN and CDR2 as SYDVKM. Trimming stripped 2 bases from V and 0 bases from J, with 10 bases between. This CDR3 comprises 16 residues. Here the CDR3 DNA reads TGTGCCAGCAGTTTACTCCGGCCTGCGAACACCGGGGAGCTGTTTTTT. This sequence encodes CASSLLRPANTGELFF.

As to this clonotype: A much larger clonotype is one base distant, so this may be a read error. The gene calls are TRBV28 and TRBJ1-5; 7 bases match TRBD1. Germline CDR1 and CDR2: MDHEN and SYDVKM. Trimming took 6 bases from V and 0 from J; bases not matched to a gene: 11. This CDR3 is built from 17 residues. The CDR3 here is CASSHQGVTYSNQPQHF. The DNA of the CDR3 is TGTGCCAGCAGCCACCAGGGGGTAACTTATAGCAATCAGCCCCAGCATTTT.

Worth noting for this clonotype: Being one base from a much bigger clone, this may be a read error. This CDR3 is missing its conserved last phenylalanine or tryptophan, likely due to a read error. The chain recombines TRBV14 with TRBJ2-3; 8 nucleotides align to TRBD2. This CDR3 comprises 15 residues. Germline lookup yields CDR1 SGHDN and CDR2 FVKESK. V shed 1 base, J shed 0 bases, and the junction held 0 bases outside the gene matches. The CDR3 DNA is TGTGCCAGCAGCCAAGTAGCGGGAAGCACAGATACGCAGTATTCT. Translation gives CASSQVAGSTDTQYS.

This clonotype was detected many times. The J gene is TRBJ1-1, the V gene TRBV5-6; possible D gene TRBD1, 5 bases. CDR1 and CDR2 from the germline V gene are SGHDT and YYEEEE. The CDR3 runs 15 residues. The ends were cut back, 2 bases at V and 1 base at J, with 12 bases in the middle. CDR3 sequence reads: CASSLEGPGNTEAFF. Written as DNA, the CDR3 is TGTGCCAGCAGCTTAGAGGGACCAGGGAACACTGAAGCTTTCTTT.

In its sample, this clonotype was seen many times. The chain carries TRBV20-1 and TRBJ1-1, with no clear D. The V end lost 0 bases, the J end lost 2 bases, and 10 bases lay between the germline ends. The germline V gene encodes CDR1 DFQATT and CDR2 SNEGSKA (reference sequence). The CDR3 spans 14 residues. For the CDR3, the DNA is TGCAGTGCTAGAGATTTGACAAGAAACACTGAAGCTTTCTTT. Its translation is CSARDLTRNTEAFF.

This clonotype was found many times. The DNA of the CDR3 is TGCAGTGCACGGCCCCTGGGGTTCGCCTACGAGCAGTACTTC. Its protein product is CSARPLGFAYEQYF. This rearrangement joins TRBV20-1 to TRBJ2-7; D is unclear. With 6 bases removed from V and 2 bases from J, the gap between germline ends came to 17 bases. Germline assignment: CDR1 DFQATT and CDR2 SNEGSKA (reference sequence). The CDR3 length is 14 residues.